Below are 28 T cell receptor beta chains sequenced from a single sample in a study of T cell responses to AZD1222 COVID-19 vaccine. Sequenced by immunoSEQ multiplex PCR; TCRdb stores in-frame clones only, minus some. This sample has over 110,000 clones, with roughly 92% found just once. The input for sequencing was peripheral blood, taken on day 0 of AZD1222 vaccination. The receptors were gathered from an adult in good health.

The chain has TRBV30 and TRBJ1-1; D is perhaps TRBD1 (6 bases). Germline V gene sequence: CDR1 GTSNPN, CDR2 SVGIG (reference sequence). V was trimmed by 5 bases and J by 4 bases, leaving 17 bases between them. The CDR3 contains 14 residues. For the CDR3, the DNA is TGTGCCTGGGACCCCATAATGGACAGCACTGAAGCTTTCTTT. Its protein is CAWDPIMDSTEAFF.

The rearrangement links TRBV6-6 to TRBJ1-5; D is undetermined. V shed 7 bases and J shed 0 bases, with 7 bases lying between them. This CDR3 has 13 amino acids. Germline V gene data show CDR1 as MNHNY and CDR2 as SVGAGI (reference sequence). The CDR3 DNA sequence: TGTGCCAGCAAGGATTCTAGCAATCAGCCCCAGCATTTT. Translated, it gives CASKDSSNQPQHF.

The sample holds one count of this clone. The chain has TRBV3-1 (or the pseudogene TRBV3-2) and TRBJ1-5; the match to TRBD1 covers 8 bases. The CDR3 covers 15 residues. Germline V CDR1 and CDR2: LGHDT, YNNKEL (reference sequence). The trim removed 3 bases at V and 5 bases at J, leaving 6 bases unmatched. The CDR3 spells CASSQGTGFYQPQHF. CDR3 bases: TGTGCCAGCAGCCAGGGGACAGGCTTTTATCAGCCCCAGCATTTT.

The chain is built from TRBV5-1 and TRBJ2-1; 9 bases fit TRBD1. V shed 1 base, J shed 10 bases, and the junction held 9 bases outside the gene matches. The CDR3 spans 15 residues. The germline V gene encodes CDR1 SGHRS and CDR2 YFSETQ. The CDR3 DNA follows: TGCGCCAGCAGCTTGTTGGGGACAGGGACCCCGGAGCAGTTCTTC. Amino acids: CASSLLGTGTPEQFF. Looking up the rest from reference TRBV5-1 and TRBJ2-1 gives the full variable domain: KAGVTQTPRYLIKTRGQQVTLSCSPISGHRSVSWYQQTPGQGLQFLFEYFSETQRNKGNFPGRFSGRQFSNSRSEMNVSTLELGDSALYLCASSLLGTGTPEQFFGPGTRLTVL.

In this sample, this clone turned up once. The chain combines TRBV5-1 with TRBJ1-2; D call uncertain. CDR1 and CDR2 from the germline V gene are SGHRS and YFSETQ. Trimming shortened V by 0 bases and J by 2 bases, and 11 bases separated the two germline ends. The length of the CDR3 is 15 residues. CDR3 sequence (DNA): TGCGCCAGCAGCTTGGATGGCGGTGCAAACTATGGCTACACCTTC. Its translation: CASSLDGGANYGYTF.

The V call is TRBV7-9, the J call TRBJ2-7; D unclear. The CDR3 runs to 13 residues. Trimming left V 5 bases short and J 12 bases short, with 20 bases between. Germline CDR1 SEHNR, CDR2 FQNEAQ (reference sequence). The CDR3 bases are TGTGCCAGCAGCGGTTTGCTTTACGGAACTCGGTACTTC. The encoded protein is CASSGLLYGTRYF.

This chain connects TRBV5-1 to TRBJ2-3; 9 bases are shared with TRBD1. Germline V gene lookup returns CDR1 SGHRS and CDR2 YFSETQ. The junction had 3 bases not matched to a gene; V was cut back by 1 base and J by 0 bases. This CDR3 is 16 amino acids long. The CDR3 is CASSLFGQGSTDTQYF. Written as DNA, the CDR3 is TGCGCCAGCAGCTTGTTTGGACAGGGGAGCACAGATACGCAGTATTTT.

The rearrangement uses TRBV2 and TRBJ2-5; the D is unclear. The germline V gene encodes CDR1 SNHLY and CDR2 FYNNEI. The CDR3 length is 14 residues. Trimming cost V 4 bases and J 2 bases, with 11 bases left between them. CDR3 in DNA: TGTGCCAGCAGTGTGAGACCGCTTCAAGAGACCCAGTACTTC. The encoded protein is CASSVRPLQETQYF.

The genes are TRBV5-6 and TRBJ1-2; D perhaps matches TRBD1 (6 bases). This CDR3 region has 14 residues. V lost 4 bases to trimming and J lost 9 bases, with 19 bases between them. The germline CDR1 and CDR2 sequences are SGHDT and YYEEEE. CDR3 in amino acids: CASSRTGYALSYTF. Here the CDR3 DNA reads TGTGCCAGCAGCCGTACAGGGTACGCCCTGAGCTACACCTTC.

The genes are TRBV2 and TRBJ1-2, with 7 bases aligning to TRBD1. CDR1 is SNHLY, CDR2 FYNNEI, per germline. The CDR3 consists of 16 residues. V shed 7 bases, J shed 4 bases, and the junction held 15 bases outside the gene matches. CDR3: CASTGGATLGAYGYTF. The CDR3, as DNA: TGTGCCAGCACAGGGGGTGCCACCCTTGGGGCCTATGGCTACACCTTC.

The rearrangement links TRBV12-3 or TRBV12-4 to TRBJ1-5; weak D call: TRBD1 (5 bases). Trimming shortened V by 4 bases and J by 6 bases, and 10 bases separated the two germline ends. The CDR3 has 13 residues. The CDR3 DNA is TGTGCCAGCAGTTGGGGACGGGGTCAGCCCCAGCATTTT. Translated, it gives CASSWGRGQPQHF.

The V call is TRBV3-1 (or the pseudogene TRBV3-2), the J call TRBJ1-2; D possibly corresponds to TRBD1 (6 bases). This CDR3 has 15 residues. Germline V CDR1 and CDR2: LGHDT, YNNKEL (reference sequence). Trimming took 1 base from V and 3 from J, leaving 12 bases between them. CDR3 nucleotide sequence: TGTGCCAGCAGCCAAGGGATGGGGGCCGACTATGGCTACACCTTC. The encoded protein is CASSQGMGADYGYTF.

The CDR3 bases are TGTGCCACCAGTGATCCGGACCGAATCTATGGCTACACCTTC. Its protein is CATSDPDRIYGYTF. This chain uses TRBV24-1 with TRBJ1-2, with unresolved D. The CDR3 is made up of 14 amino acids. CDR1 is KGHDR and CDR2 is SFDVKD in the germline V gene. V shed 3 bases and J shed 4 bases, with 11 bases lying between them.

The chain uses TRBV28 and TRBJ2-7, with D tentatively TRBD2 (6 bases). Germline V gene lookup returns CDR1 MDHEN and CDR2 SYDVKM. This CDR3 region has 15 residues. V shed 5 bases and J shed 2 bases, with 16 bases lying between them. CDR3 amino acids: CASSPPGTQTYEQYF. For the CDR3, the DNA is TGTGCCAGCAGTCCTCCGGGGACTCAAACCTACGAGCAGTACTTC.

V gene TRBV20-1 combines with J gene TRBJ2-7, with D perhaps matching TRBD1 or TRBD2 (5 bases each). The V end lost 3 bases, the J end lost 0 bases, and 12 bases lay between the germline ends. The length of the CDR3 is 14 residues. Germline lookup yields CDR1 DFQATT and CDR2 SNEGSKA (reference sequence). CDR3 protein: CSASFGARSYEQYF. The CDR3 DNA reads as TGCAGTGCTAGTTTCGGGGCACGCTCCTACGAGCAGTACTTC.

The chain links TRBV5-1 to TRBJ1-6; 10 bases fit TRBD1. This CDR3 region has 18 residues. Germline V gene sequence: CDR1 SGHRS, CDR2 YFSETQ. V shed 2 bases and J 5 bases; nucleotides not matched to a gene: 10. This chain's CDR3 is CASSFLTGQGSNNSPLHF. For the CDR3, the DNA is TGCGCCAGCAGCTTTTTAACGGGACAGGGGAGTAATAATTCACCCCTCCACTTT.

The rearrangement joins TRBV2 to TRBJ2-1; no clear D gene. This CDR3 contains 13 residues. The germline gives CDR1 SNHLY, CDR2 FYNNEI. The V and J ends lost 1 base and 11 bases respectively, with 12 bases between them. The chain's CDR3 is CASSEGRDPKQFF. For the CDR3, the DNA is TGTGCCAGCAGTGAAGGGAGAGATCCAAAGCAGTTCTTC.

The chain employs TRBV2 and TRBJ1-2, with unresolved D. Trimming removed 6 bases at V and 5 bases at J, with 19 bases between. Looked up from germline, CDR1 is SNHLY and CDR2 is FYNNEI. The CDR3 runs to 15 residues. The CDR3 nucleotides are TGTGCCAGCAGGAGGGAAGACGGGATTGGGTATGGCTACACCTTC. This encodes CASRREDGIGYGYTF.

This clone was picked up one time. This chain uses TRBV15 with TRBJ2-1; D unresolved. With 0 bases removed from V and 2 bases from J, the gap between germline ends came to 11 bases. Germline V gene sequence: CDR1 LNHNV, CDR2 YYDKDF (reference sequence). This CDR3 is 16 amino acids long. The DNA of the CDR3 is TGTGCCACCAGCAGAGAGGCAGGTATCGCCTACAATGAGCAGTTCTTC. As protein: CATSREAGIAYNEQFF.

The chain carries TRBV18 and TRBJ2-1; 10 bases map to TRBD2. The CDR3 is made up of 15 amino acids. The V segment lost 5 bases and the J segment 5 bases; nucleotides outside the gene matches: 6. CDR1 KGHSH and CDR2 LQKENI come from the germline V gene. This CDR3 is CASSGMGLANNEQFF. CDR3 nucleotide sequence: TGTGCCAGCTCAGGGATGGGACTAGCGAACAATGAGCAGTTCTTC.

V usage is TRBV10-2 and J usage is TRBJ1-1; D gene unclear. The CDR3 totals 13 residues. The germline V gene has CDR1 WSHSY and CDR2 SAAADI. V was pared by 10 bases and J by 1 base, with 13 bases between. The CDR3 spells CATSRTENTEAFF. CDR3 coding DNA: TGCGCCACCTCCCGGACTGAGAACACTGAAGCTTTCTTT.

CDR3 region: CAWSSRREAFF. The DNA for the CDR3 is TGTGCCTGGAGTTCAAGAAGGGAAGCTTTCTTT. The chain couples TRBV30 to TRBJ1-1; unclear D gene. Germline V CDR1 and CDR2: GTSNPN, SVGIG (reference sequence). CDR3 size: 11 residues. V was trimmed by 2 bases and J by 8 bases, leaving 9 bases between them.

CDR3 region: CAWSHDRGSEAFF. The CDR3, as DNA: TGTGCCTGGAGTCATGACAGGGGCTCCGAAGCTTTCTTT. The V gene is TRBV30, the J gene TRBJ1-1; 8 positions match TRBD1. V lost 2 bases to trimming and J lost 8 bases; unmatched junction nucleotides: 7. The CDR3 runs to 13 residues. Germline-derived CDR1 and CDR2 are GTSNPN and SVGIG (reference sequence).

In this sample, this clone turned up once. J is TRBJ2-1 and V is TRBV7-9; TRBD1 matches 9 bases. CDR3 length: 16 residues. Germline values: CDR1 SEHNR, CDR2 FQNEAQ (reference sequence). With V trimmed by 4 bases and J by 7 bases, 11 bases remained unmatched. The CDR3 region has the DNA TGTGCCAGCAGCTATATACCGGGACAGGGCATGAATGAGCAGTTCTTC. Protein sequence: CASSYIPGQGMNEQFF.

V and J are TRBV2 and TRBJ2-3, with 9 bases aligning to TRBD1. This CDR3 region has 16 residues. Trimming took 6 bases from V and 2 from J; bases not matched to a gene: 9. The germline V gene encodes CDR1 SNHLY and CDR2 FYNNEI. In nucleotides, the CDR3 is TGTGCCAGCAGGACCTTACAGGGGGCGATCACAGATACGCAGTATTTT. Amino acid sequence: CASRTLQGAITDTQYF. Variable domain in full (rest from reference TRBV2 and TRBJ2-3): EPEVTQTPSHQVTQMGQEVILRCVPISNHLYFYWYRQILGQKVEFLVSFYNNEISEKSEIFDDQFSVERPDGSNFTLKIRSTKLEDSAMYFCASRTLQGAITDTQYFGPGTRLTVL.

V is TRBV27 and J is TRBJ1-5; maybe TRBD1 (5 bases). V dropped 5 bases and J dropped 6 bases, with 14 bases sitting between them. This CDR3 region has 14 residues. Germline lookup yields CDR1 MNHEY and CDR2 SMNVEV (reference sequence). CDR3 amino acids: CASSPSGNSQPQHF. The CDR3, as DNA: TGTGCCAGCAGTCCTTCAGGGAACAGTCAGCCCCAGCATTTT.

The chain has TRBV3-1 (or the pseudogene TRBV3-2) and TRBJ1-1, with 8 positions matching TRBD1. The CDR3 runs 12 residues. In germline, CDR1 is LGHDT, CDR2 YNNKEL (reference sequence). J gave up 12 bases and V 3 bases, and 6 bases lay outside the gene matches. Here the CDR3 reads CASSQTWTGTFF. Written as DNA, the CDR3 is TGTGCCAGCAGCCAGACCTGGACAGGGACTTTCTTT.

A single count supports this clone. The chain recombines TRBV6-5 with TRBJ2-7; D is unclear. Germline V gene sequence: CDR1 MNHEY, CDR2 SVGAGI. The CDR3 loop spans 13 amino acids. V was shortened by 4 bases and J by 4 bases, with 11 bases between the two germline ends. The CDR3 coding sequence is TGTGCCAGCAGTTTTCGACATAATTACGAGCAGTACTTC. This encodes CASSFRHNYEQYF.